The 12 T cell receptor beta chains below were found in one sample sequenced in a study of T cell repertoires in cytomegalovirus infection. No antigens are known for them. MiXCR was run by TCRdb on the reads, yielding one entry per CDR3 protein. The sample lists about a million distinct CDR3 sequences, roughly a third occurring once. The sequencing used cultured CD8+ T cells from PBMCs, collected from culture after CMV antigen stimulation. All receptors derive from a human donor in good health (CMV status not recorded). Some clones in this sample may be carry-over from other donors' samples.

The chain combines TRBV6-6 with TRBJ2-1; the D is unclear. Germline values: CDR1 MNHNY, CDR2 SVGAGI (reference sequence). This CDR3 spans 14 amino acids. Between the trimmed V and J ends, which lost 7 bases and 0 bases, there was a span of 10 bases. The DNA of the CDR3 is TGTGCCAGCACTTTCAGGAGCTCCTACAATGAGCAGTTCTTC. Its protein is CASTFRSSYNEQFF.

This clonotype has only a few counts. The CDR3 nucleotides are TGTGCCAGCAGTGATTGGGTTGGGAGCAATCAGCCCCAGCATTTT. Protein sequence: CASSDWVGSNQPQHF. V and J are TRBV6-1 and TRBJ1-5; no reliable D call. Between the trimmed V and J ends, which lost 3 bases and 1 base, there was a span of 10 bases. The CDR3 has 15 residues. Germline V lookup: CDR1 MNHNS, CDR2 SASEGT.

This chain connects TRBV5-1 to TRBJ2-1, with 11 bases aligning to TRBD2. The CDR3 runs to 18 residues. V was pared by 4 bases and J by 4 bases, with 13 bases of the junction left unmatched. Germline V gene lookup returns CDR1 SGHRS and CDR2 YFSETQ. The CDR3 spells CASSGWVLAGDPYNEQFF. The CDR3 region has the DNA TGCGCCAGCAGCGGGTGGGTACTAGCGGGGGACCCTTACAATGAGCAGTTCTTC.

This clonotype was counted only a few times. CDR3 amino acids: CASSFPGGVYYTEAFF. In DNA form, the CDR3 reads TGTGCCAGCAGCTTCCCAGGGGGGGTTTATTACACTGAAGCTTTCTTT. The chain uses TRBV7-9 and TRBJ1-1, with 7 positions matching TRBD1. Germline assignment: CDR1 SEHNR and CDR2 FQNEAQ (reference sequence). J gave up 3 bases and V 3 bases, and 10 bases lay outside the gene matches. This CDR3 spans 16 amino acids.

The chain is built from TRBV6-2 or TRBV6-3 and TRBJ2-1; D is ambiguous. V gave up 1 base and J gave up 0 bases, with 16 bases separating them. The length of the CDR3 is 18 residues. Per germline, CDR1 MNHEY and CDR2 SVGEGT. CDR3 residues: CASSYLPSRADSYNEQFF. In DNA, the CDR3 is TGTGCCAGCAGTTACTTGCCCAGTAGGGCTGACTCCTACAATGAGCAGTTCTTC.

The chain has TRBV10-3 and TRBJ2-7; 9 nucleotides agree with TRBD1. Trimming removed 10 bases from V and 3 bases from J; junction bases left unmatched: 7. The germline V gene has CDR1 ENHRY and CDR2 SYGVKD. This CDR3 contains 13 residues. This CDR3 reads CATEGQGVYEQYF. In nucleotides, the CDR3 is TGTGCCACCGAGGGACAGGGAGTCTACGAGCAGTACTTC.

The V and J genes are TRBV4-1 and TRBJ2-5; D is ambiguous. Germline V lookup: CDR1 MGHRA, CDR2 YSYEKL. This CDR3 has 16 residues. V was cut by 0 bases and J by 2 bases, with 13 bases left in between. Here the CDR3 reads CASSQDLTGLQETQYF. CDR3 DNA: TGCGCCAGCAGCCAAGATCTTACCGGATTGCAAGAGACCCAGTACTTC.

This clonotype was counted once. V usage is TRBV20-1 and J usage is TRBJ1-4; weak D call: TRBD1 (6 bases). V was clipped by 6 bases and J by 0 bases, with 20 bases between them. CDR1 is DFQATT, CDR2 SNEGSKA, per germline (reference sequence). The CDR3 spans 17 residues. This chain's CDR3 is CSAPRQVPGATNEKLFF. The CDR3 DNA sequence: TGCAGTGCCCCTAGACAGGTACCGGGAGCAACTAATGAAAAACTGTTTTTT.

At least ten counts were recorded for this clonotype. A junction boundary mismatches the germline segment, possibly from a read error. V is TRBV7-7 and J is TRBJ2-5; 9 bases fit TRBD1. The CDR3 is 14 amino acids. Germline V gene sequence: CDR1 SSHAT, CDR2 FNYEAQ (reference sequence). The CDR3 DNA is TGTGCTAGCAGCTCTCGGACAGGGGAAGAGACCCAGTACTTC. Amino acids: CASSSRTGEETQYF. The variable domain in full, completed from reference TRBV7-7 and TRBJ2-5, reads GAGVSQSPRYKVTKRGQDVTLRCDPISSHATLYWYQQALGQGPEFLTYFNYEAQPDKSGLPSDRFSAERPEGSISTLTIQRTEQRDSAMYRCASSSRTGEETQYFGPGTRLLVL.

The chain couples TRBV19 to TRBJ2-5, with D unclear. Germline CDR1 and CDR2: LNHDA and SQIVND (reference sequence). Trimming removed 3 bases at V and 2 bases at J, with 10 bases between. The CDR3 consists of 14 residues. As DNA, the CDR3 is TGTGCCAGTAGTATGGAAAATCCACAAGAGACCCAGTACTTC. It specifies CASSMENPQETQYF.

This clonotype has more than one count but fewer than ten. The V and J genes are TRBV4-1 and TRBJ1-2, with D hard to call. Per germline, CDR1 MGHRA and CDR2 YSYEKL. This CDR3 spans 13 amino acids. V lost 4 bases and J 4 bases, leaving 10 bases between the germline ends. The CDR3 loop reads CASSRPDPYGYTF. In DNA form, the CDR3 reads TGCGCCAGCAGCCGACCTGATCCCTATGGCTACACCTTC.

The chain joins TRBV6-1 to TRBJ2-1; TRBD1 matches at 8 bases. In germline, CDR1 is MNHNS, CDR2 SASEGT. This CDR3 is 13 amino acids long. The trim removed 8 bases at V and 7 bases at J, leaving 7 bases unmatched. The CDR3 DNA reads as TGTGCCAGCGGACAGGGTCTAGGGAATGAGCAGTTCTTC. Translating it yields CASGQGLGNEQFF.